This record covers a single T cell receptor beta chain. Its antigen is unidentified. With 3 bases removed from V and 4 bases from J, the gap between germline ends came to 15 bases. Germline V gives CDR1 MGHRA, CDR2 YSYEKL. The CDR3 sequence is 15 residues long. Pre-surgery treatment included at least one anti-epileptic drug. This sample is drawn from a study of brain T cells in children with intractable seizures. Overall study results and limits: HCMV serostatus was not known, and viral specificity came from CDR3 similarity only.

The protocol was immunoSEQ multiplex PCR, while the TCRdb copy is restricted to in-frame clones and leaves out a portion. In the table there are approximately 23,000 clones, roughly 94% of which are singletons. The TCR sequence derives from a boy between 10 and 17 years old with focal cortical dysplasia and intractable seizures. The chain carries TRBV4-1 and TRBJ1-1, with D maybe TRBD1 (5 bases). The sequences come from peripheral blood, collected at surgery. Here the CDR3 DNA reads TGCGCCAGCAGCCACCTCGTTGGGGGGGGCACTGAAGCTTTCTTT. Amino acid sequence: CASSHLVGGGTEAFF.